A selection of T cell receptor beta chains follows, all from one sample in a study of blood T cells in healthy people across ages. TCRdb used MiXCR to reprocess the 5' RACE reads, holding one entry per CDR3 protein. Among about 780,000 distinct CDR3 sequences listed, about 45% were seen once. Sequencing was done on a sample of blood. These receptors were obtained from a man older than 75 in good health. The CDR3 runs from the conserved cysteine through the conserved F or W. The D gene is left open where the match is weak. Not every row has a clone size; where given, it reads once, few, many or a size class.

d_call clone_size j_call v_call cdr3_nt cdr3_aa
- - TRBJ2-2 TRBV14 TGTGCCAGCAGCCCATCCGGGTCCGGGGAGCTGTTTTTT CASSPSGSGELFF
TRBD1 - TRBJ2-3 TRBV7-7 TGTGCCAGCAGCTTAGCTGAGGGGGCTAGTTGGGATACGCAGTATTTT CASSLAEGASWDTQYF
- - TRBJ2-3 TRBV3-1 TGTGCCAGCAGCCAATCTCCCGATACCGGGACTTCCTTTTTGGATACGCAGTATTTT CASSQSPDTGTSFLDTQYF
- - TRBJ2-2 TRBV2 TGTGCCAGCAGTGTCATACAGGGTCCCGGGGAGCTGTTTTTT CASSVIQGPGELFF
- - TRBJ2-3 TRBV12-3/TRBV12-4 TGTGCCAGCCGGGCTAGAGTGAGCACAGATACGCAGTATTTT CASRARVSTDTQYF
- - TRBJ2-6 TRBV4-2 TGTGCCAGCAGCCAAGAATCCGTAGGGTCTGGGGCCAACGTCCTGACTTTC CASSQESVGSGANVLTF
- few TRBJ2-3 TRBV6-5 TGTGCCAGCAGCTGGACTGCTCTCGCCCAAGCCAATACGCAGTATTTT CASSWTALAQANTQYF
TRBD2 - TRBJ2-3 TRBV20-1 TGCAGTGCTCGAAAGCGGGATTGGGCAGATACGCAGTATTTT CSARKRDWADTQYF
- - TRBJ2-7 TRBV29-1 TGCAGCGCCGTAGCGGATTCCTACGAGCAGTACTTC CSAVADSYEQYF
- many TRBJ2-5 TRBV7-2 TGTGCCAGCAGCCCGGGACATCTACAAGAGACCCAGTACTTC CASSPGHLQETQYF